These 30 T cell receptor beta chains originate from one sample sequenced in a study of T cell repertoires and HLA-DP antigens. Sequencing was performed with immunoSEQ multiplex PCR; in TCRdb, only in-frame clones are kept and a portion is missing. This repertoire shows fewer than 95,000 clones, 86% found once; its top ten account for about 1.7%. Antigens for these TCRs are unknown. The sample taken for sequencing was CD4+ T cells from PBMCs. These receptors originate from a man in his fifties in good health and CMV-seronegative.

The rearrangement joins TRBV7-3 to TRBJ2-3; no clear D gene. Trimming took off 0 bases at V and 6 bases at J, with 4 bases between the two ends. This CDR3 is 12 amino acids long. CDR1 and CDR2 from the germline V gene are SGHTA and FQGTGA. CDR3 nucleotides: TGTGCCAGCAGCTTAACGGGGGATACGCAGTATTTT. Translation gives CASSLTGDTQYF.

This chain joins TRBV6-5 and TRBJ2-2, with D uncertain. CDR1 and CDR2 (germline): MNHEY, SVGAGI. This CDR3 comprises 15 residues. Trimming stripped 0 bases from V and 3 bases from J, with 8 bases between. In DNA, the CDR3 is TGTGCCAGCAGTTACTCACGAGGAGACACCGGGGAGCTGTTTTTT. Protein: CASSYSRGDTGELFF.

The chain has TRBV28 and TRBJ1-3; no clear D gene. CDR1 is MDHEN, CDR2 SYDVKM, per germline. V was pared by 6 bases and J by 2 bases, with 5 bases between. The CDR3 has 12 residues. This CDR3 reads CASRTPGNTIYF. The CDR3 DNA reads TGTGCCAGCAGGACTCCTGGAAACACCATATATTTT.

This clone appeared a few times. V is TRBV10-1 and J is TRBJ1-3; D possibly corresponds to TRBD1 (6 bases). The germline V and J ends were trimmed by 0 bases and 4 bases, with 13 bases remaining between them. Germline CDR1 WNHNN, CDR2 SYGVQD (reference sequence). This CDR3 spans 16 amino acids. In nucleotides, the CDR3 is TGCGCCAGCAGTGAGTCACGGCAGGGGCCAGGAAACACCATATATTTT. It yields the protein CASSESRQGPGNTIYF.

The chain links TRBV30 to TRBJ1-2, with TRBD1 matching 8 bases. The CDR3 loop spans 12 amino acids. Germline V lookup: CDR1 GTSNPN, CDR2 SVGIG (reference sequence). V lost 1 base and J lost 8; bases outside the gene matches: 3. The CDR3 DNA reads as TGTGCCTGGAGTGCACAGGGGGACGGCTACACCTTC. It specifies CAWSAQGDGYTF.

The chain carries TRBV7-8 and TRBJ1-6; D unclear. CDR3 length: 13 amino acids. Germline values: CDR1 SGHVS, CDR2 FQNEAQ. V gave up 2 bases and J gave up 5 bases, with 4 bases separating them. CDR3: CASSLLDNSPLHF. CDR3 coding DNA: TGTGCCAGCAGCTTATTGGATAATTCACCCCTCCACTTT.

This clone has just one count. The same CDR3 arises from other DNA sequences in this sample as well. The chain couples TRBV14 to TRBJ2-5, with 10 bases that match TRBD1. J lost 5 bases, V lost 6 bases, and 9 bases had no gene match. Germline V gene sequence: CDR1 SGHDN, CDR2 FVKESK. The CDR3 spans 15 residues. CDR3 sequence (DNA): TGTGCCAGCAGTCCCGGGACAGGGGTAGGCGAGACCCAGTACTTC. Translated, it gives CASSPGTGVGETQYF.

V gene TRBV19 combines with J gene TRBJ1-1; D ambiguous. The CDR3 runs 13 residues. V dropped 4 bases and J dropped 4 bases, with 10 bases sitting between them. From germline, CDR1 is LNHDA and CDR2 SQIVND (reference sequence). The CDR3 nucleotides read TGTGCCAGTAGTAGGGCTACGGGCACTGAAGCTTTCTTT. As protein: CASSRATGTEAFF.

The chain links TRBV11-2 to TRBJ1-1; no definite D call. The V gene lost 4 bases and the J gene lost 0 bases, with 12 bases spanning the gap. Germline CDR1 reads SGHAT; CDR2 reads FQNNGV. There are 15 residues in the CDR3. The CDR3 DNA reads TGTGCCAGCAGCTCACTAGGTCTAATGAACACTGAAGCTTTCTTT. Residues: CASSSLGLMNTEAFF.

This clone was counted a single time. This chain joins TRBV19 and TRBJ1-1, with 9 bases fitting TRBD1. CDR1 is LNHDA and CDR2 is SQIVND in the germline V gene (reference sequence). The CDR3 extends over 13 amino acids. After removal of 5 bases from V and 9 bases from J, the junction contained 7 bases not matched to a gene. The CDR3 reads CASSALTGGKAFF. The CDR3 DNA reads TGTGCCAGTAGTGCGCTAACAGGGGGCAAAGCTTTCTTT.

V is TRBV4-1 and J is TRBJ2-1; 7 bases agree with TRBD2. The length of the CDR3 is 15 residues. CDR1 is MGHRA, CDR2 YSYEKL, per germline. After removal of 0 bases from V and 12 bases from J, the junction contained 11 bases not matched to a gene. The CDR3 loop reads CASSQDISGMRVQFF. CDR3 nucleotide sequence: TGCGCCAGCAGCCAAGATATAAGCGGGATGAGGGTGCAGTTCTTC.

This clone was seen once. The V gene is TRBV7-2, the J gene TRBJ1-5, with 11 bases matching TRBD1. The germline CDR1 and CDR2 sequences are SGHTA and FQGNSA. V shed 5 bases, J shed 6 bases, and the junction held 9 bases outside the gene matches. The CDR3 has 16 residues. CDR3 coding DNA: TGTGCCAGCAGCCCACAGGACAGGGGGCGAGGTCAGCCCCAGCATTTT. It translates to CASSPQDRGRGQPQHF.

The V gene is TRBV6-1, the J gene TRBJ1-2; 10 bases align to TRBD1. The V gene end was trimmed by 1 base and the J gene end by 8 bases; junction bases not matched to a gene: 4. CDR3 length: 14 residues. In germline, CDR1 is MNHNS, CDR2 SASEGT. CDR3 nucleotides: TGTGCCAGCAGTGAAGGGACAGGGGGTATCGGCTACACCTTC. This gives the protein CASSEGTGGIGYTF.

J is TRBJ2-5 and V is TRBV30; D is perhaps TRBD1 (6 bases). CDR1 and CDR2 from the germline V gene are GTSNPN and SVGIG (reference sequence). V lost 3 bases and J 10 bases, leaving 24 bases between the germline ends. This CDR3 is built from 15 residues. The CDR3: CAWSARDMSGRDQYF. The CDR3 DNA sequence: TGTGCCTGGAGCGCTCGGGACATGTCGGGCAGGGACCAGTACTTC.

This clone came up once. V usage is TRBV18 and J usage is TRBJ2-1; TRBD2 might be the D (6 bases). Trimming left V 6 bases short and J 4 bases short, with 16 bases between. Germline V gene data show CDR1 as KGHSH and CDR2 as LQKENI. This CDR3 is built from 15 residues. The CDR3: CASSPGAPGYNEQFF. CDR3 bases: TGTGCCAGCTCGCCGGGAGCCCCGGGGTACAATGAGCAGTTCTTC.

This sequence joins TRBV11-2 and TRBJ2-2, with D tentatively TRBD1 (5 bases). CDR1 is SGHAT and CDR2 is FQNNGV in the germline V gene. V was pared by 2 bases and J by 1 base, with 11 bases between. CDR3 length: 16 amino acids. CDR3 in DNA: TGTGCCAGCAGCTTACAAGGCCAGGGGAACACCGGGGAGCTGTTTTTT. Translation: CASSLQGQGNTGELFF.

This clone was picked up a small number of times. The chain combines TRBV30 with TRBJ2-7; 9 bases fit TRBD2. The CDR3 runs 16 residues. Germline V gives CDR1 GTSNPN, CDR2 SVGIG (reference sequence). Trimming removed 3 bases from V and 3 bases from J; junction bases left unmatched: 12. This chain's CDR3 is CAWRSPRLADRYEQYF. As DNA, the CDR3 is TGTGCCTGGAGGTCCCCTCGACTAGCGGACCGCTACGAGCAGTACTTC.

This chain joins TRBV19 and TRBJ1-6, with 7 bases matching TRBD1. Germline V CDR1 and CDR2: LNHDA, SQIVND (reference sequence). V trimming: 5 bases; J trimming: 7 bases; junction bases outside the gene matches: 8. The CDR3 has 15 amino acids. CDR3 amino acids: CASSPRDRLNSPLHF. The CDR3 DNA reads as TGTGCCAGTAGTCCCCGGGACAGACTCAATTCACCCCTCCACTTT.

CDR3 amino acids: CASSLGGGSNQPQHF. The CDR3 DNA reads as TGTGCCAGCAGCTTAGGGGGGGGTAGCAATCAGCCCCAGCATTTT. The chain carries TRBV7-2 and TRBJ1-5, with a tentative D call TRBD1 (5 bases). This CDR3 has 15 amino acids. Looked up from germline, CDR1 is SGHTA and CDR2 is FQGNSA. Trimming removed 1 base at V and 0 bases at J, with 7 bases between.

The CDR3 protein is CASNYYNEQFF. CDR3 sequence (DNA): TGTGCCAGCAATTACTACAATGAGCAGTTCTTC. The chain carries TRBV2 and TRBJ2-1, with unresolved D. The CDR3 has 11 amino acids. The V end was cut by 7 bases, the J end by 3 bases, with 4 bases between. CDR1 and CDR2 (germline): SNHLY, FYNNEI.

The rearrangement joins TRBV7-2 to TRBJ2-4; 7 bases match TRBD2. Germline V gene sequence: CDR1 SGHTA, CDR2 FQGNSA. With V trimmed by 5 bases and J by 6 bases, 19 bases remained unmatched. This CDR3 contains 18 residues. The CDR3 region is CASSRTERGRWGGNIQYF. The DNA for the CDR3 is TGTGCCAGCAGCAGAACCGAGCGCGGGAGATGGGGGGGAAACATTCAGTACTTC.

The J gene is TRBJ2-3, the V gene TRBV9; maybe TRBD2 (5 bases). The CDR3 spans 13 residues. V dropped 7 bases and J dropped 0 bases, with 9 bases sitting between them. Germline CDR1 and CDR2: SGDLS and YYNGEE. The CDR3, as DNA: TGTGCCAGCTCGGGATACAGCACAGATACGCAGTATTTT. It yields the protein CASSGYSTDTQYF.

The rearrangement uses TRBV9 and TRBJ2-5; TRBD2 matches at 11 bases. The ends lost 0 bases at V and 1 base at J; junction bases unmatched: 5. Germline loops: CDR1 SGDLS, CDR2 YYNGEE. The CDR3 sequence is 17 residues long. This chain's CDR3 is CASSVGSGGVFQETQYF. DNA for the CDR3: TGTGCCAGCAGCGTAGGTAGCGGGGGGGTATTCCAAGAGACCCAGTACTTC.

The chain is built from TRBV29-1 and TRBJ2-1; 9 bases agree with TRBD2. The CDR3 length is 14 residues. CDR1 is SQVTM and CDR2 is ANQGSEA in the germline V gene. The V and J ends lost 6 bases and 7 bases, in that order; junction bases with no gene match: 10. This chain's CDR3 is CSVAGLARVNEQFF. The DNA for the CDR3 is TGCAGCGTCGCGGGACTAGCCCGTGTGAATGAGCAGTTCTTC.

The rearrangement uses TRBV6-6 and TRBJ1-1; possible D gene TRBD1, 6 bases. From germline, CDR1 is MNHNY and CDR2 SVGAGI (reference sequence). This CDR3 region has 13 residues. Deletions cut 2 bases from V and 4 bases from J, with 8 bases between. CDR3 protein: CASSYPTGTEAFF. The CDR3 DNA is TGTGCCAGCAGTTACCCGACAGGCACTGAAGCTTTCTTT.

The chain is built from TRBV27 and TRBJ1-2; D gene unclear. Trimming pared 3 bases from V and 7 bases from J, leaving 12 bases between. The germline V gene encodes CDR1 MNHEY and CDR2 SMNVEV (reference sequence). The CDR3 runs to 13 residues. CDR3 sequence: CASSLGRWGGYTF. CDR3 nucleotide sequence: TGTGCCAGCAGTTTGGGGAGGTGGGGTGGCTACACCTTC.

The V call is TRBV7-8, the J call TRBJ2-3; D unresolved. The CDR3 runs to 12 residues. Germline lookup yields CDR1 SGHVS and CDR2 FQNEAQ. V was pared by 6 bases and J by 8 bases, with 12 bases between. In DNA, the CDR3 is TGTGCCAGCAGGGGCAGCCTAGGTACGCAGTATTTT. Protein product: CASRGSLGTQYF. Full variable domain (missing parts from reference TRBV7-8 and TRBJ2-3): GAGVSQSPRYKVAKRGQDVALRCDPISGHVSLFWYQQALGQGPEFLTYFQNEAQLDKSGLPSDRFFAERPEGSVSTLKIQRTQQEDSAVYLCASRGSLGTQYFGPGTRLTVL.

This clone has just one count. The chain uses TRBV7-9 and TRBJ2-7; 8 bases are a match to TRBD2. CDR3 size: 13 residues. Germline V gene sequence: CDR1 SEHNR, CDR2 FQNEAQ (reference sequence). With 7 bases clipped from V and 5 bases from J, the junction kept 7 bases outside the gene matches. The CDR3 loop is CASNPAGGHEQYF. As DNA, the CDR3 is TGTGCCAGCAACCCGGCGGGGGGTCACGAGCAGTACTTC.

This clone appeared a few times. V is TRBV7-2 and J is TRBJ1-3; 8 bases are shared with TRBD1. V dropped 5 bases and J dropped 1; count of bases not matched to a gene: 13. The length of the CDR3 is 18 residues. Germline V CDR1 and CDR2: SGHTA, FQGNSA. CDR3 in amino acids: CASSRKAAGQASGNTIYF. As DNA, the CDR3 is TGTGCCAGCAGCCGAAAGGCGGCGGGACAGGCGTCTGGAAACACCATATATTTT.

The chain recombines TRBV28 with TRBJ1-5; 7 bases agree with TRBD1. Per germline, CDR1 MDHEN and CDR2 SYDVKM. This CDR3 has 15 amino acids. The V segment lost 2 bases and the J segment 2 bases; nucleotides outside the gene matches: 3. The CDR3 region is CASSLPGTGNQPQHF. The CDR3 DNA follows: TGTGCCAGCAGTTTACCCGGGACAGGCAATCAGCCCCAGCATTTT.